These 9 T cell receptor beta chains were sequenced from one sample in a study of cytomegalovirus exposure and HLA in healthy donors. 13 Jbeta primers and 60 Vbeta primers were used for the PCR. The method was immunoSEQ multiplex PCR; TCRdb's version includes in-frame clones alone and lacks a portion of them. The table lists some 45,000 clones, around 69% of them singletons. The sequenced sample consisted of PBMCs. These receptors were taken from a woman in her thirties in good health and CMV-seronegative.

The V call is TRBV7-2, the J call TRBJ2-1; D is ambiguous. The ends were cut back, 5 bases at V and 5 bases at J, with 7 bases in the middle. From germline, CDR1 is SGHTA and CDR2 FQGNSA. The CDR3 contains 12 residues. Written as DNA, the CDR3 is TGTGCCAGCAGCGGCCTTAACAATGAGCAGTTCTTC. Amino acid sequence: CASSGLNNEQFF.

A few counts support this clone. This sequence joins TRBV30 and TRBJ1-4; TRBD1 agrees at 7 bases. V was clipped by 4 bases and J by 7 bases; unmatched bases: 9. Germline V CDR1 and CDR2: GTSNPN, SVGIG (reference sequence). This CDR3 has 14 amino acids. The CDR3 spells CAWNRGQGVEKLFF. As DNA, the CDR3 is TGTGCCTGGAACAGAGGCCAGGGGGTTGAAAAACTGTTTTTT.

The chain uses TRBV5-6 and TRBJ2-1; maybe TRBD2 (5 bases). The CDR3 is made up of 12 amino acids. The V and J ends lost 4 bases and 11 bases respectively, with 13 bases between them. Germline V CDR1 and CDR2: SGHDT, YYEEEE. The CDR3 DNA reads TGTGCCAGCAGCCCAAACCCCGGGAAGCAGTTCTTC. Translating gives CASSPNPGKQFF.

The CDR3 DNA is TGTGCCTGGACTCAGGGGGCGCCGGGTGGCTACACCTTC. Its protein product is CAWTQGAPGGYTF. This chain links TRBV30 with TRBJ1-2, with 8 bases aligning to TRBD1. This CDR3 is 13 amino acids long. CDR1 GTSNPN and CDR2 SVGIG come from the germline V gene (reference sequence). Unmatched junction bases numbered 8, after V lost 4 bases and J lost 7 bases.

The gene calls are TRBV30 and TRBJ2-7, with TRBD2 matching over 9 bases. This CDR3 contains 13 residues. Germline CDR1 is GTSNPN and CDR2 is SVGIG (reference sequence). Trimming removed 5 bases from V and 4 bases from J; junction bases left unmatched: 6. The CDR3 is CAWSTSGIYEQYF. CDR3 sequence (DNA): TGTGCCTGGTCGACTAGCGGAATATACGAGCAGTACTTC.

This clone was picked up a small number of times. The CDR3 here is CASIRTGAQETQYF. The CDR3 DNA follows: TGTGCCAGCATCAGGACAGGGGCCCAAGAGACCCAGTACTTC. The V call is TRBV28, the J call TRBJ2-5, with 9 nucleotides matching TRBD1. The CDR3 has 14 residues. The trim removed 7 bases at V and 1 base at J, leaving 4 bases unmatched. Germline V gives CDR1 MDHEN, CDR2 SYDVKM.

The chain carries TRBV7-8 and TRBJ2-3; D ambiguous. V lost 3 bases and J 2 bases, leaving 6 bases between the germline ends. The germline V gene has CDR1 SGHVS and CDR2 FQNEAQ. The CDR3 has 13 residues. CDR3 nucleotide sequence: TGTGCCAGCAGCTTCCAGGTCACAGATACGCAGTATTTT. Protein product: CASSFQVTDTQYF.

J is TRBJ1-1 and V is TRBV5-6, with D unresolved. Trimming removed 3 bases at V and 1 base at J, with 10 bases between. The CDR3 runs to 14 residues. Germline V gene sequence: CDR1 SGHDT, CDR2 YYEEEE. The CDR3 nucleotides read TGTGCCAGCAGCTGGGAGACCGCGAACACTGAAGCTTTCTTT. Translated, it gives CASSWETANTEAFF. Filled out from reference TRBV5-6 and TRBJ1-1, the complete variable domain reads DAGVTQSPTHLIKTRGQQVTLRCSPKSGHDTVSWYQQALGQGPQFIFQYYEEEERQRGNFPDRFSGHQFPNYSSELNVNALLLGDSALYLCASSWETANTEAFFGQGTRLTVV.

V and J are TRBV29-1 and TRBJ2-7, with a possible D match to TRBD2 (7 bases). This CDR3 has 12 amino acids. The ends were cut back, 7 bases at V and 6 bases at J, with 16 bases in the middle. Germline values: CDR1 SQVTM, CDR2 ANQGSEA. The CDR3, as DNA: TGCAGCGCCCGGGCGGGGGCGGGCGAGCAGTACTTC. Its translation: CSARAGAGEQYF.